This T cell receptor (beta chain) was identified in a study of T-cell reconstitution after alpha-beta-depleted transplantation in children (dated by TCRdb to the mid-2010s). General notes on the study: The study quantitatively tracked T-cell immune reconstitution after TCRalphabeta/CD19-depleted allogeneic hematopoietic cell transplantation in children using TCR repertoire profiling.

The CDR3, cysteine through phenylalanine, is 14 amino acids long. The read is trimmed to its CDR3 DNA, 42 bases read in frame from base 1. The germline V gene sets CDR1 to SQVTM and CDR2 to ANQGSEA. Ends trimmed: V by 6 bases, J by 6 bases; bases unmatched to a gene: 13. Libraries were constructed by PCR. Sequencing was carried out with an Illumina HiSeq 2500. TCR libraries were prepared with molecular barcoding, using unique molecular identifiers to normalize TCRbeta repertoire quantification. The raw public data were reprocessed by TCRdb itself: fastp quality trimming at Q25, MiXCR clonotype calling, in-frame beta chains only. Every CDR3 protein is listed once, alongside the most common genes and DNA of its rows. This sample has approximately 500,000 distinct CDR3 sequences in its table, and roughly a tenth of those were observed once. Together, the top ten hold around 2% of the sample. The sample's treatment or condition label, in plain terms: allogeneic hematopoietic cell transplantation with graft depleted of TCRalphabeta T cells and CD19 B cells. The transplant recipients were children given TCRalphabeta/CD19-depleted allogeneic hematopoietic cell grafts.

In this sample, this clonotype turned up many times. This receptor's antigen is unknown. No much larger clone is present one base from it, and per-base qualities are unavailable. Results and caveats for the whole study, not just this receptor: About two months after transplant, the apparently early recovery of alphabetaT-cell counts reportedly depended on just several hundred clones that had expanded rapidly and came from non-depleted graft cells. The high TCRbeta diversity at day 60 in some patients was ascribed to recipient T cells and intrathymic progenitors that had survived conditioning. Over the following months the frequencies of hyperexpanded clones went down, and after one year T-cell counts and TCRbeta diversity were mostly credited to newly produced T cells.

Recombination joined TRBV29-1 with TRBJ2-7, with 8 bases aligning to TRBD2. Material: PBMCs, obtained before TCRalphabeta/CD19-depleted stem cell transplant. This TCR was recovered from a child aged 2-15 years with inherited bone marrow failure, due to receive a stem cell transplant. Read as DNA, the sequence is TGCAGCGTGGGAATAGCGGGACGTCATCTCGAGCAGTACTTC. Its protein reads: CSVGIAGRHLEQYF.